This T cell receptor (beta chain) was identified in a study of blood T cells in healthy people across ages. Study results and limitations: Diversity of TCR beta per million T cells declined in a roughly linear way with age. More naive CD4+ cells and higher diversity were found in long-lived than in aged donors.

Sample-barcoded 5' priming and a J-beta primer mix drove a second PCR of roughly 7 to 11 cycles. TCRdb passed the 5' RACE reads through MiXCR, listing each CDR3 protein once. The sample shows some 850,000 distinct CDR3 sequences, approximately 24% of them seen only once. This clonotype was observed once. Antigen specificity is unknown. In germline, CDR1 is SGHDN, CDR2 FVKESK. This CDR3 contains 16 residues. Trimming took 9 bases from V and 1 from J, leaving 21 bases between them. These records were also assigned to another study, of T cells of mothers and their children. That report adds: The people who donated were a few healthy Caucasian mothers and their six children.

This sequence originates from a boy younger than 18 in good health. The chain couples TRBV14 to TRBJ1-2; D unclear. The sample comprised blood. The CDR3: CARTPPGSSFNYGYTF. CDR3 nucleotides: TGTGCCAGGACGCCCCCGGGGTCCAGCTTTAACTATGGCTACACCTTC.